The rows below give T cell receptor beta chains drawn from one sample of a study of blood T cells in healthy people across ages. TCRdb reprocessed the 5' RACE reads with MiXCR, giving one entry per CDR3 protein. The repertoire has approximately 800,000 distinct CDR3 sequences, under 30% of them found once; the top ten carry under 3%. These data also formed part of another study, on T cells of mothers and their children.

Sequencing was performed on blood. These receptors all stem from a boy younger than 18 in good health. CDR3s include the opening cysteine and the closing phenylalanine or tryptophan. D genes are given only for firm matches. Size is omitted from some rows. Given values are once, few, many or a class for expanded clones.

v_gene: TRBV7-9
j_gene: TRBJ1-4
d_gene: TRBD1
abundance: few
CDR3nt: TGTGCCAGCACCTTTTCAGGGGGTGAAAAACTGTTTTTT
CDR3aa: CASTFSGGEKLFF

v_gene: TRBV7-2
j_gene: TRBJ2-1
d_gene: .
abundance: .
CDR3nt: TGTGCCAGCAGCTTACATGAGTACCGACGGGGGGCGAAATACAATGAGCAGTTCTTC
CDR3aa: CASSLHEYRRGAKYNEQFF

v_gene: TRBV27
j_gene: TRBJ2-7
d_gene: .
abundance: .
CDR3nt: TGTGCCAGCAGTTCCAGGGGCTTCATCACCTACGAGCAGTACTTC
CDR3aa: CASSSRGFITYEQYF

v_gene: TRBV29-1
j_gene: TRBJ2-2
d_gene: .
abundance: few
CDR3nt: TGCAGCGTTGACACCGAGAACACCGGGGAGCTGTTTTTT
CDR3aa: CSVDTENTGELFF

v_gene: TRBV5-4
j_gene: TRBJ1-2
d_gene: TRBD1
abundance: .
CDR3nt: TGTGCCAGCAGCTCTACTACGGACAGGGTAGGAGGCTACACCTTC
CDR3aa: CASSSTTDRVGGYTF

v_gene: TRBV3-1
j_gene: TRBJ2-2
d_gene: .
abundance: .
CDR3nt: TGTGCCAGCAGCCAGGTTTCGGAAACCGGGGAGCTGTTTTTT
CDR3aa: CASSQVSETGELFF

v_gene: TRBV4-2
j_gene: TRBJ1-5
d_gene: .
abundance: few
CDR3nt: TGTGCCAGCAGCCGGCCAGAACAGGGCAATCAGCCCCAGCATTTT
CDR3aa: CASSRPEQGNQPQHF

v_gene: TRBV3-1
j_gene: TRBJ2-1
d_gene: TRBD2
abundance: .
CDR3nt: TGTGCCAGCAGTCGCAGCGGGGTTAACAATGAGCAGTTCTTC
CDR3aa: CASSRSGVNNEQFF

v_gene: TRBV29-1
j_gene: TRBJ1-2
d_gene: TRBD1
abundance: .
CDR3nt: TGCAGCGTTGAAGAAAGGACAGGGGTAAACTATGGCTACACCTTC
CDR3aa: CSVEERTGVNYGYTF

v_gene: TRBV5-1
j_gene: TRBJ2-1
d_gene: .
abundance: .
CDR3nt: TGCGCCAGCAGCTTGGACGGGGGCTGGGTCAGCTCCTACAATGAGCAGTTCTTC
CDR3aa: CASSLDGGWVSSYNEQFF

v_gene: TRBV7-6
j_gene: TRBJ1-3
d_gene: TRBD1
abundance: few
CDR3nt: TGTGCCAGCAGCTTCTTGACAGGGGTCTCTGGAAACACCATATATTTT
CDR3aa: CASSFLTGVSGNTIYF

v_gene: TRBV12-3/TRBV12-4
j_gene: TRBJ1-1
d_gene: .
abundance: .
CDR3nt: TGTGCCAGCAGTTTAGTTCAGGATGGCACTGAAGCTTTCTTT
CDR3aa: CASSLVQDGTEAFF

v_gene: TRBV19
j_gene: TRBJ2-1
d_gene: TRBD2
abundance: few
CDR3nt: TGTGCCAGTAGTATACTCGGGGGGAGCTCCTACAATGAGCAGTTCTTC
CDR3aa: CASSILGGSSYNEQFF

v_gene: TRBV7-9
j_gene: TRBJ2-2
d_gene: .
abundance: .
CDR3nt: TGTGCCAGCAGCTTCATTCGGCAGTTCAACACCGGGGAGCTGTTTTTT
CDR3aa: CASSFIRQFNTGELFF

v_gene: TRBV28
j_gene: TRBJ2-7
d_gene: .
abundance: .
CDR3nt: TGTGCCAGCAGTTCCGCGGGGAGTGTCAACGAGCAGTGCTTC
CDR3aa: CASSSAGSVNEQCF

v_gene: TRBV11-2
j_gene: TRBJ2-1
d_gene: TRBD2
abundance: few
CDR3nt: TGTGCCAGCAGCTCGGGACTAGCGGGTTTCAATGAGCAGTTCTTC
CDR3aa: CASSSGLAGFNEQFF

v_gene: TRBV11-1
j_gene: TRBJ2-5
d_gene: .
abundance: .
CDR3nt: TGTGCCAGCAGCTCCCCACTTGCAGCGGCCCAGTACTTC
CDR3aa: CASSSPLAAAQYF

v_gene: TRBV20-1
j_gene: TRBJ2-7
d_gene: .
abundance: .
CDR3nt: TGCAGTGCTAGAGATGAGCCTTACTACGAGCAGTACTTC
CDR3aa: CSARDEPYYEQYF

v_gene: TRBV25-1
j_gene: TRBJ1-4
d_gene: TRBD1
abundance: .
CDR3nt: TGTGCCAGCCACGACAGGGGAATCGAAAAACTGTTTTTT
CDR3aa: CASHDRGIEKLFF

v_gene: TRBV5-1
j_gene: TRBJ2-5
d_gene: .
abundance: .
CDR3nt: TGCGCCAGCAGCTTGGTTGCGGGGTCGGGCGGGACCCAGTACTTC
CDR3aa: CASSLVAGSGGTQYF

v_gene: TRBV12-5
j_gene: TRBJ2-5
d_gene: .
abundance: .
CDR3nt: TGTGCTAGTGCCCTTTCCGTGGGTCAAGAGACCCAGTACTTC
CDR3aa: CASALSVGQETQYF

v_gene: TRBV20-1
j_gene: TRBJ2-1
d_gene: .
abundance: few
CDR3nt: TGCAGTGCTAGCTACGGGACGAGCTCCTACAATGAGCAGTTCTTC
CDR3aa: CSASYGTSSYNEQFF

v_gene: TRBV18
j_gene: TRBJ2-3
d_gene: .
abundance: .
CDR3nt: TGTGCCAGCTCACCGCAGATGGAACCGGGACAAGCTACGCAGTATTTT
CDR3aa: CASSPQMEPGQATQYF

v_gene: TRBV9
j_gene: TRBJ1-2
d_gene: TRBD1
abundance: .
CDR3nt: TGTGCCAGCAGCCCCGGTCGGGACAGGGTATCCTACACCTTC
CDR3aa: CASSPGRDRVSYTF

v_gene: TRBV28
j_gene: TRBJ1-4
d_gene: .
abundance: .
CDR3nt: TGTGCCAGCAGTCCTATAAGTGAAAAACTGTTTTTT
CDR3aa: CASSPISEKLFF

v_gene: TRBV5-1
j_gene: TRBJ2-1
d_gene: TRBD2
abundance: few
CDR3nt: TGCGCCAGCAGCTTGGAGCGCGGGGGGGCGTTAGGTGTGCAGTTCTTC
CDR3aa: CASSLERGGALGVQFF

v_gene: TRBV3-1
j_gene: TRBJ2-7
d_gene: .
abundance: .
CDR3nt: TGTGCCAGCAGCCCTTATACGGGTAGAGAATACGAGCAGTACTTC
CDR3aa: CASSPYTGREYEQYF

v_gene: TRBV7-2
j_gene: TRBJ2-5
d_gene: .
abundance: .
CDR3nt: TGTGCCAGCAGCTTAGTGGGGGGATGGGGAGAGACCCAGTACTTC
CDR3aa: CASSLVGGWGETQYF

v_gene: TRBV18
j_gene: TRBJ2-7
d_gene: TRBD2
abundance: many
CDR3nt: TGTGCCAGCTCACTGGGACTAGCGGGGGGCGTCGCCTACGAGCAGTACTTC
CDR3aa: CASSLGLAGGVAYEQYF

v_gene: TRBV6-5
j_gene: TRBJ2-5
d_gene: .
abundance: .
CDR3nt: TGTGCCAGCAGTTACTCGACCGGGGCCCAAGAGACCCAGTACTTC
CDR3aa: CASSYSTGAQETQYF

v_gene: TRBV9
j_gene: TRBJ2-5
d_gene: TRBD1
abundance: few
CDR3nt: TGTGCCAGCAGCCCCGGACAGGGGTGGGCCCAGTACTTC
CDR3aa: CASSPGQGWAQYF

v_gene: TRBV15
j_gene: TRBJ2-7
d_gene: .
abundance: .
CDR3nt: TGTGCCACCAGCAGAGATCCTAACGGTGATGAGCAGTACTTC
CDR3aa: CATSRDPNGDEQYF

v_gene: TRBV3-1
j_gene: TRBJ1-1
d_gene: .
abundance: few
CDR3nt: TGTGCCAGCAGCCAATGGGAAGGCACTGAAGCTTTCTTT
CDR3aa: CASSQWEGTEAFF

v_gene: TRBV9
j_gene: TRBJ1-4
d_gene: .
abundance: .
CDR3nt: TGTGCCAGCAGCGCCCCATCCTCGACTGAAAAACTGTTTTTT
CDR3aa: CASSAPSSTEKLFF

v_gene: TRBV6-1
j_gene: TRBJ1-5
d_gene: .
abundance: few
CDR3nt: TGTGCCAGCAGGCTCCTCCGGGCCCAGCATTTT
CDR3aa: CASRLLRAQHF

v_gene: TRBV24-1
j_gene: TRBJ1-1
d_gene: .
abundance: .
CDR3nt: TGTGCCACCAGGGGCGGATCCCCCAACACTGAAGCTTTCTTT
CDR3aa: CATRGGSPNTEAFF

v_gene: TRBV5-1
j_gene: TRBJ2-7
d_gene: .
abundance: .
CDR3nt: TGCGCCAGCAGCTTGGCTCCCCCCGTGGTGGGGGGGGCCGGGTACGAGCAGTACTTC
CDR3aa: CASSLAPPVVGGAGYEQYF

v_gene: TRBV28
j_gene: TRBJ2-4
d_gene: .
abundance: few
CDR3nt: TGTGCCAGCAGTTTATGGGCGGGGATAGCCAAAAACATTCAGTACTTC
CDR3aa: CASSLWAGIAKNIQYF

v_gene: TRBV2
j_gene: TRBJ2-5
d_gene: .
abundance: few
CDR3nt: TGTGCCAGCAGCCCCCGCCGGATGACCCAGTACTTC
CDR3aa: CASSPRRMTQYF

v_gene: TRBV15
j_gene: TRBJ2-7
d_gene: .
abundance: few
CDR3nt: TGTGCCACCAGCAGAGATCGGACGGCTACCTACGAGCAGTACTTC
CDR3aa: CATSRDRTATYEQYF

v_gene: TRBV30
j_gene: TRBJ1-1
d_gene: .
abundance: few
CDR3nt: TGTGCCTGGAGTGTACCCCCAAAAGTTGCTTTCTTT
CDR3aa: CAWSVPPKVAFF

v_gene: TRBV18
j_gene: TRBJ1-1
d_gene: .
abundance: few
CDR3nt: TGTGCCAGCTCAAAGGGCCAGAGGAACACTGAAGCTTTCTTT
CDR3aa: CASSKGQRNTEAFF

v_gene: TRBV6-1
j_gene: TRBJ1-2
d_gene: .
abundance: .
CDR3nt: TGTGCCAGCAGTGAGGGGGGATTAATTGGCCACACCTTC
CDR3aa: CASSEGGLIGHTF

v_gene: TRBV20-1
j_gene: TRBJ1-6
d_gene: .
abundance: few
CDR3nt: TGCAGTGCTAGAGCACCCCCCTACTCCTATAATTCACCCCTCCACTTT
CDR3aa: CSARAPPYSYNSPLHF

v_gene: TRBV20-1
j_gene: TRBJ2-1
d_gene: TRBD2
abundance: .
CDR3nt: TGCAGTGCTAGAGGGGCGGGGGAAGGCAATGAGCAGTTCTTC
CDR3aa: CSARGAGEGNEQFF

v_gene: TRBV4-2
j_gene: TRBJ2-4
d_gene: .
abundance: .
CDR3nt: TGTGCCAGCAGCCCCTCAGGGGAGGGAGCCAAAAACATTCAGTACTTC
CDR3aa: CASSPSGEGAKNIQYF

v_gene: TRBV20-1
j_gene: TRBJ1-6
d_gene: TRBD1
abundance: few
CDR3nt: TGCAGTGCGAGCACGACAGGGGCGAATTCACCCCTCCACTTT
CDR3aa: CSASTTGANSPLHF

v_gene: TRBV4-1
j_gene: TRBJ2-1
d_gene: .
abundance: few
CDR3nt: TGCGCCAGCAGCCAAGATCCTGCGGAGGAGCAGTTCTTC
CDR3aa: CASSQDPAEEQFF

v_gene: TRBV29-1
j_gene: TRBJ2-1
d_gene: TRBD2
abundance: .
CDR3nt: TGCAGCGTTATTCGGGAGGTATACAATGAGCAGTTCTTC
CDR3aa: CSVIREVYNEQFF

v_gene: TRBV4-1
j_gene: TRBJ2-5
d_gene: .
abundance: few
CDR3nt: TGCGCCAGCAGCCAATCCGGGGGGCCGGGTGAGACCCAGTACTTC
CDR3aa: CASSQSGGPGETQYF

v_gene: TRBV21-1
j_gene: TRBJ2-1
d_gene: .
abundance: .
CDR3nt: TGTGCCAGCAGCATCCCCCCGGAAACCTCCTACAATGAGCAGTTCTTC
CDR3aa: CASSIPPETSYNEQFF

v_gene: TRBV10-3
j_gene: TRBJ2-7
d_gene: .
abundance: .
CDR3nt: TGTGCCATCAGTGTTGCTCTGACAGGCCTCGAGCAGTACTTC
CDR3aa: CAISVALTGLEQYF

v_gene: TRBV18
j_gene: TRBJ2-1
d_gene: TRBD1
abundance: few
CDR3nt: TGTGCCAGCTCACGACCCGGGACAGGGTCGGATGAGCAGTTCTTC
CDR3aa: CASSRPGTGSDEQFF

v_gene: TRBV7-2
j_gene: TRBJ2-7
d_gene: .
abundance: few
CDR3nt: TGTGCCAGCAGAGGTCCTGACTCCTACGAGCAGTACTTC
CDR3aa: CASRGPDSYEQYF

v_gene: TRBV20-1
j_gene: TRBJ2-3
d_gene: TRBD2
abundance: .
CDR3nt: TGCAGTGCCAGTAAGGCCGCTAGCGGGGAGGATACGCAGTATTTT
CDR3aa: CSASKAASGEDTQYF